This T cell receptor (beta chain) was recorded in a study of cytomegalovirus exposure and HLA in healthy donors. Study-level findings and limits: The only immune exposure information that was available was CMV serostatus. A later analysis showed TCR association rates differing by HLA locus, peaking at DRB1 and lowest at HLA-C.

A multiplex PCR was run with 60 Vbeta primers and 13 Jbeta primers. The method was immunoSEQ multiplex PCR; TCRdb's version includes in-frame clones alone and lacks a portion of them. The sample contains roughly 100,000 clones, roughly 81% of which appear only once. The CDR3 consists of 16 residues. Per the germline V gene, CDR1 is MGHDK and CDR2 is SYGVNS. V was clipped by 7 bases and J by 0 bases; unmatched bases: 10. As regards this clone: The antigen is not known.

This receptor was identified in a woman younger than 30 in good health and CMV-seropositive. The sample was PBMCs. This chain connects TRBV25-1 to TRBJ2-3; 7 bases are shared with TRBD2. Written as DNA, the CDR3 is TGTGCCAGCACCAGGGAGGGCGGGCCTAGCACAGATACGCAGTATTTT. It yields the protein CASTREGGPSTDTQYF.